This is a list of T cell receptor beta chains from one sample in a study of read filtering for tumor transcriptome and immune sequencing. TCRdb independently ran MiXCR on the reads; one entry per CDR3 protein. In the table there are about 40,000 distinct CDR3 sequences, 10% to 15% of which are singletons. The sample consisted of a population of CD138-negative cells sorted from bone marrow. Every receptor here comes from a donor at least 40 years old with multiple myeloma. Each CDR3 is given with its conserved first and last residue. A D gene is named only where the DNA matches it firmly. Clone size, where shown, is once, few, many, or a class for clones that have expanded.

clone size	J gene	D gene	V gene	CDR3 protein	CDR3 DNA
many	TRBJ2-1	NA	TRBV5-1	CASSLGDVAYNEQFF	TGCGCCAGCAGCTTGGGGGACGTTGCCTACAATGAGCAGTTCTTC
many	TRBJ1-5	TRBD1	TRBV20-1	CSARATGTNNQPQHF	TGCAGTGCTAGGGCGACAGGGACTAACAATCAGCCCCAGCATTTT
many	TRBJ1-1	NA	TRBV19	CASSQRWQTEAFF	TGTGCCAGTTCCCAAAGATGGCAGACTGAAGCTTTCTTT
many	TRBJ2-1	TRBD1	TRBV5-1	CASSFGTGVVDNEQFF	TGCGCCAGCAGCTTCGGGACAGGGGTTGTAGACAATGAGCAGTTCTTC
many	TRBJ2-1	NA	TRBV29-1	CSVGVGLSSYNEQFF	TGCAGCGTTGGAGTGGGTCTTAGCTCCTACAATGAGCAGTTCTTC
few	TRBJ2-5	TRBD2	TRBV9	CASSALAGGLGETQYF	TGTGCCAGCAGCGCGCTAGCGGGGGGGCTGGGGGAGACCCAGTACTTC
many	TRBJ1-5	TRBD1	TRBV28	CASSFWDRAVNQPQHF	TGTGCCAGCAGTTTTTGGGACAGGGCCGTAAATCAGCCCCAGCATTTT
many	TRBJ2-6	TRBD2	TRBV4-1	CASSQVGGRGAVSGANVLTF	TGCGCCAGCAGCCAAGTTGGGGGGAGGGGAGCCGTCTCTGGGGCCAACGTCCTGACTTTC
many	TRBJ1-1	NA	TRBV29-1	CSVERHEAFF	TGCAGCGTTGAGCGGCATGAAGCTTTCTTT
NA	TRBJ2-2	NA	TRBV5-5	CASSLAITGELFF	TGTGCCAGCAGCTTGGCCATAACCGGGGAGCTGTTTTTT
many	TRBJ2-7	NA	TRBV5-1	CASSPEGRGGREQYF	TGCGCCAGCAGCCCGGAGGGCAGGGGGGGTCGCGAGCAGTACTTC
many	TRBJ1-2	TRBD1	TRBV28	CASRPGQGDTGYTF	TGTGCCAGCAGACCTGGACAGGGGGATACTGGCTACACCTTC
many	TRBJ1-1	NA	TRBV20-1	CSARQGTNTEAFF	TGCAGTGCTAGGCAGGGAACGAACACTGAAGCTTTCTTT
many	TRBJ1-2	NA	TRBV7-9	CASSLAGSYGYTF	TGTGCCAGCAGCTTAGCCGGGAGCTATGGCTACACCTTC
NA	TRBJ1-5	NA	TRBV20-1	CSANRSPQPQHF	TGCAGTGCCAATCGGAGCCCTCAGCCCCAGCATTTT
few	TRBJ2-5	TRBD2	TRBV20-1	CSATARGGVRETQYF	TGCAGTGCTACCGCCCGGGGGGGTGTTCGAGAGACCCAGTACTTC
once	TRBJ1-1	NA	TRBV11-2	CACSFAKGRMSTEAFF	TGTGCCTGCAGCTTCGCAAAGGGGCGGATGAGCACTGAAGCTTTCTTT
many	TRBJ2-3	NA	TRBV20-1	CTSGRHDTQYF	TGCACCTCAGGTAGACACGATACGCAGTATTTT
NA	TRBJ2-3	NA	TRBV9	CASSALSQGRPTDTQYF	TGTGCCAGCAGCGCACTCTCCCAGGGACGTCCCACAGATACGCAGTATTTT
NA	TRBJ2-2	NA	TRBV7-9	CASSFGGPGTGELFF	TGTGCCAGCAGCTTCGGGGGACCTGGGACCGGGGAGCTGTTTTTT
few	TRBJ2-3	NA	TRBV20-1	CSARFGFPLVQYF	TGCAGTGCTAGGTTCGGCTTCCCATTGGTGCAGTATTTT
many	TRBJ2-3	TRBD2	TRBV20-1	CSAWTSGGDLTDTQYF	TGCAGTGCTTGGACTAGCGGGGGAGACCTCACAGATACGCAGTATTTT
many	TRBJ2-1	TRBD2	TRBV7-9	CASSLGGGTGYNEQFF	TGTGCCAGCAGCTTAGGGGGGGGGACGGGCTACAATGAGCAGTTCTTC
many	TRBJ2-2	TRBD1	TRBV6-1	CATNPTGTTGELFF	TGTGCCACGAACCCGACAGGGACCACCGGGGAGCTGTTTTTT
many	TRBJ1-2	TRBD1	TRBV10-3	CAITSGDRGNYGYTF	TGTGCCATCACCTCTGGAGACAGGGGGAACTATGGCTACACCTTC
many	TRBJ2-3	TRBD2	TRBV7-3	CASSLNGGGITDTQYF	TGTGCCAGCAGCTTAAATGGGGGGGGAATCACAGATACGCAGTATTTT
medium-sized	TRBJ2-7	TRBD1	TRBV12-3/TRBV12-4	CASSLAGPGQGFYEQYF	TGTGCCAGCAGTTTAGCGGGACCGGGACAGGGGTTCTACGAGCAGTACTTC
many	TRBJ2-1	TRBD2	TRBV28	CASSPLAGGRYNEQFF	TGTGCCAGCAGTCCCCTAGCGGGGGGCCGATACAATGAGCAGTTCTTC
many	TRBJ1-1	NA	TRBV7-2	CASSLDGAGTEAFF	TGTGCCAGCAGCTTAGACGGGGCCGGCACTGAAGCTTTCTTT
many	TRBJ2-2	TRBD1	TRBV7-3	CASSLGTGRTGELFF	TGTGCCAGCAGCTTAGGGACAGGGAGAACCGGGGAGCTGTTTTTT
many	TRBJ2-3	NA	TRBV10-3	CAISEPLTSTRTQYF	TGTGCCATCAGTGAGCCCCTAACTAGCACCCGGACGCAGTATTTT
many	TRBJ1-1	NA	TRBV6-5	CASRRTVNTEAFF	TGTGCCAGCAGGCGGACAGTGAACACTGAAGCTTTCTTT
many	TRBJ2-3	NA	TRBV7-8	CASSPRRAEDTQYF	TGTGCCAGCAGCCCCCGACGGGCCGAGGATACGCAGTATTTT